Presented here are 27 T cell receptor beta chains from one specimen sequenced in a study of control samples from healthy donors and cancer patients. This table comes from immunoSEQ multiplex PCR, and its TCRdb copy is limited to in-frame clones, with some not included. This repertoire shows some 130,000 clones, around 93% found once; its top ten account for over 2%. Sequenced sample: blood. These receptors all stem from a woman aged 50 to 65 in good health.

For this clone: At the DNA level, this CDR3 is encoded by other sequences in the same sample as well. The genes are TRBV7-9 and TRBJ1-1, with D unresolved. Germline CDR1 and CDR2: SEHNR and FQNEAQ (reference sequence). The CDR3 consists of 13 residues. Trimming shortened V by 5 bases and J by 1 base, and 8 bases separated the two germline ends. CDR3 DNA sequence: TGTGCCAGCAGCCAAGACACGAACACTGAAGCTTTCTTT. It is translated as CASSQDTNTEAFF.

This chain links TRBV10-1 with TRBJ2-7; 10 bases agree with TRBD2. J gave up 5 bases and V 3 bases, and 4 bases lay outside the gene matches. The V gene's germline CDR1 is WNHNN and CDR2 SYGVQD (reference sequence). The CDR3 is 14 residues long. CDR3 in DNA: TGCGCCAGCAGTGAACTAGCGGGAAGTCACGAGCAGTACTTC. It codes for CASSELAGSHEQYF.

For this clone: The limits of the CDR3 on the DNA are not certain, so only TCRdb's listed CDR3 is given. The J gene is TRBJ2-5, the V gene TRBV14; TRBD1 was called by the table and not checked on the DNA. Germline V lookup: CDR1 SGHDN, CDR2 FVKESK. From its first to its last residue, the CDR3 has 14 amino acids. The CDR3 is CASSSSTGGRAQYF.

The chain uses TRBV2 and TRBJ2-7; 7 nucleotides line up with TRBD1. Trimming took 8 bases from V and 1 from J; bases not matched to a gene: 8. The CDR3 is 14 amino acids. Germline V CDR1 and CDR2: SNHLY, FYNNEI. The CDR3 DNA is TGTGCCAGCGGGATGGGGACAGTATCCTACGAGCAGTACTTC. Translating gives CASGMGTVSYEQYF. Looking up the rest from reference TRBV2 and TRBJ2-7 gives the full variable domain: EPEVTQTPSHQVTQMGQEVILRCVPISNHLYFYWYRQILGQKVEFLVSFYNNEISEKSEIFDDQFSVERPDGSNFTLKIRSTKLEDSAMYFCASGMGTVSYEQYFGPGTRLTVT.

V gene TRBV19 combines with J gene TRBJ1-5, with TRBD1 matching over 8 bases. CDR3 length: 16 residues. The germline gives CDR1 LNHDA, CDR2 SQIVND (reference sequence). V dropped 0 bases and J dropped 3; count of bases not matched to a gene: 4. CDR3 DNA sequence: TGTGCCAGTAGTATAGAGGACAGGGCCCTCAATCAGCCCCAGCATTTT. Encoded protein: CASSIEDRALNQPQHF. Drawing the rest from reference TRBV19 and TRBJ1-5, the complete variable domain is DGGITQSPKYLFRKEGQNVTLSCEQNLNHDAMYWYRQDPGQGLRLIYYSQIVNDFQKGDIAEGYSVSREKKESFPLTVTSAQKNPTAFYLCASSIEDRALNQPQHFGDGTRLSIL.

CDR3 residues: CASSLTGQGYTF. In DNA form, the CDR3 reads TGTGCCAGCAGTTTAACAGGGCAAGGCTACACCTTC. The chain uses TRBV28 and TRBJ1-2; D might be TRBD1 (6 bases). CDR1 and CDR2 (germline): MDHEN, SYDVKM. The germline V and J ends were trimmed by 2 bases and 8 bases, with 9 bases remaining between them. The CDR3 is made up of 12 amino acids.

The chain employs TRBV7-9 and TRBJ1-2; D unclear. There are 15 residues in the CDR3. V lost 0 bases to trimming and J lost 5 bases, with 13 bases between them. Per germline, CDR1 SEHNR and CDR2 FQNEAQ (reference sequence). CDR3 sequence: CASSLALTERYGYTF. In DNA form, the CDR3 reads TGTGCCAGCAGCTTAGCGTTAACAGAACGATATGGCTACACCTTC.

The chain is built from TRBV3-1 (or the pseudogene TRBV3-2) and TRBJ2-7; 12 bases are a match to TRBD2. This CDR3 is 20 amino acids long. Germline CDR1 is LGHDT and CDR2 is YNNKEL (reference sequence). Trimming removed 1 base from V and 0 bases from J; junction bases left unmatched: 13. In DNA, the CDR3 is TGTGCCAGCAGCCAAGTTAGCGCGGCTAGCGGGAGGGTTCACTCCTACGAGCAGTACTTC. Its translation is CASSQVSAASGRVHSYEQYF.

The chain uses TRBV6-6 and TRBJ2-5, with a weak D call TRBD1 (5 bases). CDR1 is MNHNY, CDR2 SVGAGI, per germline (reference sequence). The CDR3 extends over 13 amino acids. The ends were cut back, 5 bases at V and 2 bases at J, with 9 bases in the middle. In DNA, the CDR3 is TGTGCCAGCAGTCCCAGGGAACAAGAGACCCAGTACTTC. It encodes CASSPREQETQYF.

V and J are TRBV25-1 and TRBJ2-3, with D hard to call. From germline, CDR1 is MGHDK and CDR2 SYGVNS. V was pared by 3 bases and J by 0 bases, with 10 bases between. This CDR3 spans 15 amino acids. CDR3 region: CASSDSSTSTDTQYF. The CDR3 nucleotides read TGTGCCAGCAGTGACTCTTCCACTAGCACAGATACGCAGTATTTT.

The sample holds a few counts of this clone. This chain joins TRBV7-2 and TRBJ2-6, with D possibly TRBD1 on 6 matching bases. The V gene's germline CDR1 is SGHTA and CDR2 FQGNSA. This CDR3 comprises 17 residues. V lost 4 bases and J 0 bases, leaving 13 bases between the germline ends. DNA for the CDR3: TGTGCCAGCAGCTCCCGGACAGTCCGCTCTGGGGCCAACGTCCTGACTTTC. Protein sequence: CASSSRTVRSGANVLTF.

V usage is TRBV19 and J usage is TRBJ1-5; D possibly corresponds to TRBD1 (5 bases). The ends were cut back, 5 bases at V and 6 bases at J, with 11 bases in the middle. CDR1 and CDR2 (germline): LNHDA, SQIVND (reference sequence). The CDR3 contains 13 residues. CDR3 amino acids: CASSLRVFQPQHF. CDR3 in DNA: TGTGCCAGTAGTCTCAGGGTTTTTCAGCCCCAGCATTTT.

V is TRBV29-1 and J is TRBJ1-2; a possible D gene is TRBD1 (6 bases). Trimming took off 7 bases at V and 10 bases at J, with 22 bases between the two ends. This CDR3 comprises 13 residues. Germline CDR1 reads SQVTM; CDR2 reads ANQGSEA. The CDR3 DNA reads TGCAGCGCCCAAAGTGGGGGGCGAGGCTACTACACCTTC. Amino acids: CSAQSGGRGYYTF.

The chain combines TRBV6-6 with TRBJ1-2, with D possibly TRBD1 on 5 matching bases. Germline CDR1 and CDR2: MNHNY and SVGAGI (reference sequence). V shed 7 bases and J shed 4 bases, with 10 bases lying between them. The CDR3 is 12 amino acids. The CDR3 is CASNSGIYGYTF. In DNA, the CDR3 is TGTGCCAGCAATTCAGGGATCTATGGCTACACCTTC.

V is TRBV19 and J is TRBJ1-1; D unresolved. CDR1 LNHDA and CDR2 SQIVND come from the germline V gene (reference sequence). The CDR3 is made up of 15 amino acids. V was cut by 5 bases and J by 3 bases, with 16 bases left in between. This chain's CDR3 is CASSPGGSYYTEAFF. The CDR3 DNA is TGTGCCAGTAGTCCCGGTGGGTCCTACTACACTGAAGCTTTCTTT.

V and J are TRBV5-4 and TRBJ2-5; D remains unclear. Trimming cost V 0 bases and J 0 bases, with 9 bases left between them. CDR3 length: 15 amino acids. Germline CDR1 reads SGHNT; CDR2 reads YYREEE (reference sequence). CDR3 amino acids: CASSLGLRNQETQYF. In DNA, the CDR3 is TGTGCCAGCAGCTTGGGTCTTAGGAACCAAGAGACCCAGTACTTC. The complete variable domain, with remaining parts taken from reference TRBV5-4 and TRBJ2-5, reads ETGVTQSPTHLIKTRGQQVTLRCSSQSGHNTVSWYQQALGQGPQFIFQYYREEENGRGNFPPRFSGLQFPNYSSELNVNALELDDSALYLCASSLGLRNQETQYFGPGTRLLVL.

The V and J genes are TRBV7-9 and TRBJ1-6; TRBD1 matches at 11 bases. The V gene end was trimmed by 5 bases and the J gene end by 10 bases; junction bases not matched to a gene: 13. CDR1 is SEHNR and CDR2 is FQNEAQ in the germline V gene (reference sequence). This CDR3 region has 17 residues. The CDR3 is CASSPGQGAFWGSPLHF. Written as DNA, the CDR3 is TGTGCCAGCAGCCCAGGACAGGGGGCTTTTTGGGGGTCACCCCTCCACTTT.

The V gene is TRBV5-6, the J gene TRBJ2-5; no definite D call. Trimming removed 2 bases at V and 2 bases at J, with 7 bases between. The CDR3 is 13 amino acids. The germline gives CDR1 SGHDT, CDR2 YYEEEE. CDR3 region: CASSLRDQETQYF. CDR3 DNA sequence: TGTGCCAGCAGCTTAAGGGATCAAGAGACCCAGTACTTC.

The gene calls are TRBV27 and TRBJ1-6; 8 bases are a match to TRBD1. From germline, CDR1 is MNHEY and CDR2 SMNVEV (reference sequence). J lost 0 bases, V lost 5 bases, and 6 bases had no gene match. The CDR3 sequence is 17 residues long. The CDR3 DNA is TGTGCCAGCAGTCCGTGGACAGGGAGCTCCTATAATTCACCCCTCCACTTT. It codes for CASSPWTGSSYNSPLHF.

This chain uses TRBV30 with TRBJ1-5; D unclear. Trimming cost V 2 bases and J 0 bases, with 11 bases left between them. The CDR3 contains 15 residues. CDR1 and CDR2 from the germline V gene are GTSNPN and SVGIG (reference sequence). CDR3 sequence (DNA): TGTGCCTGGAGTCAGTGGAGTTATAGCAATCAGCCCCAGCATTTT. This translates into CAWSQWSYSNQPQHF.

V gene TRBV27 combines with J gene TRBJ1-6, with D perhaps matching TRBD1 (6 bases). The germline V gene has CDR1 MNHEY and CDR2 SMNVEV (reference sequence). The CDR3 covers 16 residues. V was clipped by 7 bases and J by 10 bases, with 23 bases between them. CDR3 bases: TGTGCCAGCACCTCCTCCCGGGACAACAGGCGCTCACCCCTCCACTTT. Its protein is CASTSSRDNRRSPLHF.

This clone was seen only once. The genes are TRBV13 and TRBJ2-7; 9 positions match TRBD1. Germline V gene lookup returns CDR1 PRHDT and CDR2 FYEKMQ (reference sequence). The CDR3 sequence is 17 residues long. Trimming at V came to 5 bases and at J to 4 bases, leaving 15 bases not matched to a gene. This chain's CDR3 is CASSTRDRVEEGYEQYF. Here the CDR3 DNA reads TGTGCCAGCAGCACCCGGGACAGGGTCGAAGAGGGTTACGAGCAGTACTTC.

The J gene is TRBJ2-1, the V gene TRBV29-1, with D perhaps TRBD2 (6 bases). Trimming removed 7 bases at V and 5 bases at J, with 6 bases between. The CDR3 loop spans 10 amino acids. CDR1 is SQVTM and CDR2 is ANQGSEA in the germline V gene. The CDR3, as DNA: TGCAGCGCGGGGGACAATGAGCAGTTCTTC. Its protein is CSAGDNEQFF.

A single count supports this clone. The CDR3 is CASSLISIAGLAGGLSTQYF. The DNA of the CDR3 is TGTGCCAGCAGTTTAATCTCAATCGCGGGACTAGCGGGAGGTCTAAGTACGCAGTATTTT. The chain employs TRBV27 and TRBJ2-3; TRBD2 aligns across 15 bases. With 2 bases clipped from V and 8 bases from J, the junction kept 17 bases outside the gene matches. CDR3 length: 20 amino acids. Germline V gene data show CDR1 as MNHEY and CDR2 as SMNVEV (reference sequence).

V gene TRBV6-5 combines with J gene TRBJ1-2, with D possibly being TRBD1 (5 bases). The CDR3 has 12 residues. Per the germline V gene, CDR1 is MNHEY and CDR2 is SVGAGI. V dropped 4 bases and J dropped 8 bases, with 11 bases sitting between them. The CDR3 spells CASSSGRKGYTF. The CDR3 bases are TGTGCCAGCAGTTCAGGGAGGAAAGGCTACACCTTC.

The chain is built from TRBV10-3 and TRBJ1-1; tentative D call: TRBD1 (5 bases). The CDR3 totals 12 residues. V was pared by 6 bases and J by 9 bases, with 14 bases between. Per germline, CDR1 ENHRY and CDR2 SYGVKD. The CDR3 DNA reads TGTGCCATCAGGGACCGGGACGGGAAAGCTTTCTTT. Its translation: CAIRDRDGKAFF.

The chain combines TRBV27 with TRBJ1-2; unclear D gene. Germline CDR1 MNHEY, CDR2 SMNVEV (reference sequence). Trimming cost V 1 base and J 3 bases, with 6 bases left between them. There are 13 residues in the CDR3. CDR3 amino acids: CASSLFPDYGYTF. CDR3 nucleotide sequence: TGTGCCAGCAGTTTATTTCCCGACTATGGCTACACCTTC.